The rows below give T cell receptor beta chains drawn from one sample of a study of CD8 T cells in Susac syndrome. TCRdb ran MiXCR on the immunoSEQ multiplex PCR reads and lists one entry per CDR3 protein. The sample carries 160,000 or so distinct CDR3 sequences, roughly 96% recorded once. Sample: CD4+ T cells from PBMCs. The receptors were sampled from a human donor with Susac syndrome. Both conserved end residues are part of each CDR3. A D gene is named only where the DNA matches it firmly. Only some rows state a clone size, as once, few, many or a class for expanded clones.

CDR3 DNA	CDR3 protein	D gene	V gene	J gene	clone size
TGCAGCGTTGTCGGGACAGGGAACACTGAAGCTTTCTTT	CSVVGTGNTEAFF	TRBD1	TRBV29-1	TRBJ1-1	once
TGTGCCAGCAGCTTAGGCGGGGGGGAGGCAGATACGCAGTATTTT	CASSLGGGEADTQYF	TRBD2	TRBV7-2	TRBJ2-3	NA
TGTGCCAGCAGCTTAGCCGCCGGGCCAGATACGCAGTATTTT	CASSLAAGPDTQYF	NA	TRBV7-9	TRBJ2-3	NA
TGTGCCAGTAGTGTGACAGGAGAAGAGACCCAGTACTTC	CASSVTGEETQYF	NA	TRBV19	TRBJ2-5	NA
TGTGCCAGCAGCCTGACTCGGGACACCGGGGAGCTGTTTTTT	CASSLTRDTGELFF	NA	TRBV3-1	TRBJ2-2	NA
TGCAGCGTTGAGTCTGGCTACACCTTC	CSVESGYTF	NA	TRBV29-1	TRBJ1-2	few
TGTGCCAGCAGCTTAGATCGGTTCGCAGATACGCAGTATTTT	CASSLDRFADTQYF	NA	TRBV11-2	TRBJ2-3	NA
TGTGCCAGCAGACCGGGACAGGAACCTCAGCCCCAGCATTTT	CASRPGQEPQPQHF	TRBD1	TRBV6-5	TRBJ1-5	NA
TGTGCCAGCAGACCGACGGCGACAGGGGGAAAACTGTTTTTT	CASRPTATGGKLFF	TRBD1	TRBV7-9	TRBJ1-4	NA
TGCAGTGCTAGCTGGGACAGGGTCCCTAATGAGCAGTTCTTC	CSASWDRVPNEQFF	TRBD1	TRBV20-1	TRBJ2-1	NA
TGTGCCAGCAGCTTGACAGGGGAAGACTATGGCTACACCTTC	CASSLTGEDYGYTF	TRBD1	TRBV7-9	TRBJ1-2	NA
TGTGCCAGCAGCACGGACAGGAGCTCCTACGAGCAGTACTTC	CASSTDRSSYEQYF	TRBD1	TRBV7-9	TRBJ2-7	NA
TGTGCCAGCTCACTCGGACAAGACCAAGAGACCCAGTACTTC	CASSLGQDQETQYF	NA	TRBV18	TRBJ2-5	once
TGCAGCGTCCGCGACAGCACCTACGAGCAGTACTTC	CSVRDSTYEQYF	NA	TRBV29-1	TRBJ2-7	few
TGTGCCAGCTCCCGGGAGGGACGGGCTTCACCCCTCCACTTT	CASSREGRASPLHF	NA	TRBV3-1	TRBJ1-6	once
TGTGCCAGCAGCCAATGGGTCGGCAGGGGGCAAACTGGGGCCAACGTCCTGACTTTC	CASSQWVGRGQTGANVLTF	TRBD1	TRBV4-2	TRBJ2-6	NA
TGCAGCGTTTCCTCAGGGGGCGGTGGCTACACCTTC	CSVSSGGGGYTF	TRBD1	TRBV29-1	TRBJ1-2	once
TGTGCCAGCAGCGCCCCAGGGCACTTT	CASSAPGHF	NA	TRBV12-3/TRBV12-4	TRBJ1-6	NA
TGTGCCAGCAGCTCCCTCACAGATACGCAGTATTTT	CASSSLTDTQYF	NA	TRBV6-6	TRBJ2-3	NA
TGTGCCAGCCGGCGGGGCTTGAACACTGAAGCTTTCTTT	CASRRGLNTEAFF	NA	TRBV12-3/TRBV12-4	TRBJ1-1	NA
TGCAGCGCCCGACAGGGCCATGAGCAGTTCTTC	CSARQGHEQFF	TRBD1	TRBV29-1	TRBJ2-1	NA
TGCAGCGCCCGGACAGGGAACACCGGGGAGCTGTTTTTT	CSARTGNTGELFF	TRBD1	TRBV29-1	TRBJ2-2	NA
TGTGCCAGCAGCACTCCGTTCGGTGAGCAGTTCTTC	CASSTPFGEQFF	NA	TRBV7-2	TRBJ2-1	NA
TGTGCCAGCAGTTCTCAAACAACAGGGCTAGGGTCTGGGGCCAACGTCCTGACTTTC	CASSSQTTGLGSGANVLTF	NA	TRBV7-8	TRBJ2-6	NA
TGTGCCAGCAGGCGGGGCCCTAGCACAGATACGCAGTATTTT	CASRRGPSTDTQYF	NA	TRBV2	TRBJ2-3	NA
TGTGCCAGCAGCGTAGAGGGAAGGGGTCCAGATACGCAGTATTTT	CASSVEGRGPDTQYF	NA	TRBV9	TRBJ2-3	NA
TGCGCCAGCAGGATTGTTAGCAGCACAGATACGCAGTATTTT	CASRIVSSTDTQYF	NA	TRBV5-1	TRBJ2-3	NA
TGTGCCAGCACCAATCGGGAGGAGAACACTGAAGCTTTCTTT	CASTNREENTEAFF	NA	TRBV5-4	TRBJ1-1	once
TGTGCCAGCAGCGTAGATGGGACCTACGGCTACACCTTC	CASSVDGTYGYTF	NA	TRBV9	TRBJ1-2	NA
TGTGCCAGCAGTTTAGCTGTTCAGCCCCAGCATTTT	CASSLAVQPQHF	NA	TRBV12-3/TRBV12-4	TRBJ1-5	NA
TGTGCCAGCAGTTACACGAACAGGGGGCCACCAATCTACGAGCAGTACTTC	CASSYTNRGPPIYEQYF	TRBD1	TRBV6-2/TRBV6-3	TRBJ2-7	NA
TGTGCCAGCAGGAGCCCCCCGGGACTAGCGGGGGGCGGGGCCAACGTCCTGACTTTC	CASRSPPGLAGGGANVLTF	TRBD2	TRBV27	TRBJ2-6	NA
TGTGCCAGCAGCCTCAGACAGGTGGTGGGTGAAACCCTCCACTTT	CASSLRQVVGETLHF	NA	TRBV3-1	TRBJ1-6	NA
TGCAGCGTTGAAGGGACTAGCGGGGGAGTATACGAGCAGTACTTC	CSVEGTSGGVYEQYF	TRBD2	TRBV29-1	TRBJ2-7	NA
TGTGCCAGCAGTTTTGGGGGAGGACAGGGGCCCGAGCAGTACTTC	CASSFGGGQGPEQYF	TRBD1	TRBV12-3/TRBV12-4	TRBJ2-7	NA
TGCAGCGTACCTCCGGGACGAAGGCCGGAGACCCAGTACTTC	CSVPPGRRPETQYF	NA	TRBV29-1	TRBJ2-5	NA
TGTGCCAGCCCCGGGACGCCCAAATACAATGAGCAGTTCTTC	CASPGTPKYNEQFF	NA	TRBV21-1	TRBJ2-1	NA
TGTGCCAGCAGTGAAACTGGGACGGCCCATATCTACACCTTC	CASSETGTAHIYTF	NA	TRBV25-1	TRBJ1-2	NA
TGTGCCAGCAGCCCGGACAGAAACAATGAGCAGTTCTTC	CASSPDRNNEQFF	NA	TRBV6-6	TRBJ2-1	NA
TGCGCCAGCAGTCACTCGCGGACAGGCACTAACAATGAGCAGTTCTTC	CASSHSRTGTNNEQFF	TRBD1	TRBV23-1	TRBJ2-1	NA
TGCAGCGTAACAGGGAGCTACAATGAGCAGTTCTTC	CSVTGSYNEQFF	NA	TRBV29-1	TRBJ2-1	NA
TGCAGTGCTAGCATCCGGGACAGGGGAAACAATGAGCAGTTCTTC	CSASIRDRGNNEQFF	TRBD1	TRBV20-1	TRBJ2-1	once
TGTGCCAGCTCACCACCCCGGGGTTCGTACGAGCAGTACTTC	CASSPPRGSYEQYF	NA	TRBV18	TRBJ2-7	few
TGCAGCGTTGTAGCACAGGGAGGCGAAAAACTGTTTTTT	CSVVAQGGEKLFF	NA	TRBV29-1	TRBJ1-4	NA
TGCAGTGCTCCTTTACCCGGACAGGCTAACTATGGCTACACCTTC	CSAPLPGQANYGYTF	TRBD1	TRBV20-1	TRBJ1-2	NA
TGCAGCGTGAAGGACCCGGTAGCTTTCTTT	CSVKDPVAFF	NA	TRBV29-1	TRBJ1-1	NA
TGCGCCAGCAGCTACACAGGGGGCACTGAAGCTTTCTTT	CASSYTGGTEAFF	TRBD1	TRBV5-1	TRBJ1-1	NA
TGCAGTGCTAGGGGAACTACACGCGAAGCTTTCTTT	CSARGTTREAFF	NA	TRBV20-1	TRBJ1-1	once
TGCGCCAGCAGCTGGACGTTAATGAACACTGAAGCTTTCTTT	CASSWTLMNTEAFF	NA	TRBV5-1	TRBJ1-1	NA
TGCAGTGCTAGAGTGATCGGACTAGCGGCGAGCTCCTACAATGAGCAGTTCTTC	CSARVIGLAASSYNEQFF	TRBD2	TRBV20-1	TRBJ2-1	NA
TGTGCCAGCAGCTTACTCCCCCGCCGGGACAGGGCCACCGGGGAGCTGTTTTTT	CASSLLPRRDRATGELFF	TRBD1	TRBV11-2	TRBJ2-2	NA
TGCAGCGTTGAAGCCCCGGGCGGGGCTGGGGCCAACGTCCTGACTTTC	CSVEAPGGAGANVLTF	NA	TRBV29-1	TRBJ2-6	NA
TGTGCCAGCGGGGACCTCGGGACAGCCTACGAGCAGTACTTC	CASGDLGTAYEQYF	TRBD1	TRBV2	TRBJ2-7	NA